Listed below are T cell receptor beta chains from one sample, sequenced in a study of blood T cell repertoires in COVID-19. Only in-frame clones appear in the TCRdb table, and some are missing; sequencing was by immunoSEQ multiplex PCR. The sample lists some 110,000 clones, roughly four fifths occurring once. Sample: peripheral blood. These TCRs come from a woman aged 55-69 years with acute or convalescent COVID-19. Each CDR3 is given with its conserved first and last residue. The D gene is left open where the match is weak. Expanded clones get a size class; other rows say once, few or many, or leave the size out.

clone size,D gene,V gene,J gene,CDR3 DNA,CDR3 protein
once,NA,TRBV14,TRBJ1-2,TGTGCCAGCAGCCTGGACAATAGCTACACCTTC,CASSLDNSYTF
NA,NA,TRBV11-2,TRBJ2-5,TGTGCCAGCAGCTTACCTATGACAGTCATACTTAGGGAGACCCAGTACTTC,CASSLPMTVILRETQYF
once,TRBD2,TRBV2,TRBJ2-3,TGTGCCAGCAAGACTAGCGGTGGCACAGATACGCAGTATTTT,CASKTSGGTDTQYF
NA,NA,TRBV15,TRBJ2-7,TGTGCCACCAGCAGAGTGGCTAGCGAGGCCTACGAGCAGTACTTC,CATSRVASEAYEQYF
few,TRBD2,TRBV4-1,TRBJ2-7,TGCGCCAGCAGCCAAATATTAGCGGGAGGGTCCTACGAGCAGTACTTC,CASSQILAGGSYEQYF
NA,NA,TRBV19,TRBJ2-5,TGTGCCAGTGCCCGGGTTGGCGTCCAAGAGACCCAGTACTTC,CASARVGVQETQYF
NA,NA,TRBV6-5,TRBJ2-2,TGTGCCGGTTGGACAGAGAACACCGGGGAGCTGTTTTTT,CAGWTENTGELFF
NA,NA,TRBV5-6,TRBJ1-1,TGTGCCAGCAGCTTGGCAGGGAGGGCTGAAGCTTTCTTT,CASSLAGRAEAFF
NA,NA,TRBV30,TRBJ1-4,TGTGCCTGGGGAAGACCGGAGGATAATGAAAAACTGTTTTTT,CAWGRPEDNEKLFF
NA,NA,TRBV5-1,TRBJ1-1,TGCGCCAGCAATAGGACTCCGGGGACTGAAGCTTTCTTT,CASNRTPGTEAFF
many,NA,TRBV3-1/TRBV3-2,TRBJ1-2,TGTGCCAGCAGACCTGCGGCCGGCTATGGCTACACCTTC,CASRPAAGYGYTF
NA,NA,TRBV5-1,TRBJ1-1,TGCGCCAGCAGCTCGTCAGGGAGGGAGACTGAAGCTTTCTTT,CASSSSGRETEAFF
NA,TRBD1,TRBV2,TRBJ1-1,TGTGCCAGCAGTGTGACAGGGAGTTACACTGAAGCTTTCTTT,CASSVTGSYTEAFF
once,NA,TRBV3-1/TRBV3-2,TRBJ2-5,TGTGCCAGCAGCCAGACTCGAGAGACCCAGTACTTC,CASSQTRETQYF